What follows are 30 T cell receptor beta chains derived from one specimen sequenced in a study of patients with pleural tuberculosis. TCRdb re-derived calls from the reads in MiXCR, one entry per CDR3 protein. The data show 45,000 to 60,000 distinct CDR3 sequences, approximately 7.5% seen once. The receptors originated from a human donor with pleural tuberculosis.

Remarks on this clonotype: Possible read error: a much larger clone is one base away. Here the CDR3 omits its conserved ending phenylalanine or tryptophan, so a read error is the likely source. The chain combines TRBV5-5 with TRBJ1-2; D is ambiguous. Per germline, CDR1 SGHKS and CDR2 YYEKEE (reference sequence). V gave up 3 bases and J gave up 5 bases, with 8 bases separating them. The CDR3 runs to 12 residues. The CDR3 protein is CASSSSGYGYTL. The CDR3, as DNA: TGTGCCAGCAGCTCGTCGGGGTATGGCTACACCCTC.

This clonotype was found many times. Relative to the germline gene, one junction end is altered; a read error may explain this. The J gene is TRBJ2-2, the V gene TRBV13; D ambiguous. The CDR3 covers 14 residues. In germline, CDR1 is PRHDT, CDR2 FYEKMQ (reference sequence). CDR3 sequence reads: CASTLGSSNGELFF. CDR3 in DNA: TGTGCCAGCACCTTAGGATCCAGTAACGGGGAGCTGTTTTTT.

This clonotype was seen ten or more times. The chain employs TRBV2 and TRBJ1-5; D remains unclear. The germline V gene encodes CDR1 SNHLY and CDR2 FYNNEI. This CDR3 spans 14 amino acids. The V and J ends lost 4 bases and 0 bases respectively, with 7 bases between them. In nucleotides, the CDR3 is TGTGCCAGCAGTGGGCGGGATAGCAATCAGCCCCAGCATTTT. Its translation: CASSGRDSNQPQHF.

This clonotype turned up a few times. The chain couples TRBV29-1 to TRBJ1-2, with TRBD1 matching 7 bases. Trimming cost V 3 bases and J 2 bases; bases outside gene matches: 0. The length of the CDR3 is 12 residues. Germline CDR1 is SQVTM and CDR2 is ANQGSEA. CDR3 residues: CSVEDRNYGYTF. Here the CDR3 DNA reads TGCAGCGTTGAGGACAGGAACTATGGCTACACCTTC.

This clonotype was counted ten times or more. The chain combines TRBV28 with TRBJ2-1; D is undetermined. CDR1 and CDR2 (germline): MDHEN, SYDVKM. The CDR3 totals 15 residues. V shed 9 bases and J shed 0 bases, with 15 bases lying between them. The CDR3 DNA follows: TGTGCCAGTAGTCCTAGAGCCGACTCCTACAATGAGCAGTTCTTC. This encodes CASSPRADSYNEQFF.

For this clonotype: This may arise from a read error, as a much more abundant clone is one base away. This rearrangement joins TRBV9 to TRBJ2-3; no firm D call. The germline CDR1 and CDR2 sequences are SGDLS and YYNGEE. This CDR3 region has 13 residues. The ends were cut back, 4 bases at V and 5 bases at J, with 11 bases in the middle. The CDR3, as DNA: TGTGCCAGCAGCACCCGACCCATAGATACGCAGTATTTT. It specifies CASSTRPIDTQYF.

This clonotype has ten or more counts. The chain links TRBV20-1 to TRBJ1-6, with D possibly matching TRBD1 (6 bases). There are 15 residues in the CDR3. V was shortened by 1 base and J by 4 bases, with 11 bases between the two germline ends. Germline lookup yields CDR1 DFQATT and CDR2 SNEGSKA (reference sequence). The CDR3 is CSARAQTGYNSPLHF. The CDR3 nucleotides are TGCAGTGCTAGAGCACAGACAGGTTATAATTCACCCCTCCACTTT.

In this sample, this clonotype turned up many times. The CDR3, as DNA: TGTGCCACCTCCCTTGAGCCGGTTCCCGGGGAGCTGTTTTTT. Its translation is CATSLEPVPGELFF. J is TRBJ2-2 and V is TRBV24-1; the D is unclear. The CDR3 consists of 14 residues. Trimming cost V 9 bases and J 6 bases, with 16 bases left between them. Germline CDR1 reads KGHDR; CDR2 reads SFDVKD.

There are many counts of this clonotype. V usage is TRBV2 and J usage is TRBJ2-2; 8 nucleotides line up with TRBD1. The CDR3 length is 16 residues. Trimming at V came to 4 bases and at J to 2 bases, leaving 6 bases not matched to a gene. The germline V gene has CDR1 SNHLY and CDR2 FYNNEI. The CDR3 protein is CASSGSGGSNTGELFF. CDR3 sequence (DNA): TGTGCCAGCAGTGGATCAGGGGGCTCAAACACCGGGGAGCTGTTTTTT.

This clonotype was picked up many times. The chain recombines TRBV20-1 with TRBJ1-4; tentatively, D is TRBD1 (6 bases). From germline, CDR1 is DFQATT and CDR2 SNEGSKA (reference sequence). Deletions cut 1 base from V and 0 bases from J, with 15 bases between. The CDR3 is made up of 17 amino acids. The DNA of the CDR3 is TGCAGTGCTAGAGGGAGGGTCAGGGGTGCAACTAATGAAAAACTGTTTTTT. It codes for CSARGRVRGATNEKLFF.

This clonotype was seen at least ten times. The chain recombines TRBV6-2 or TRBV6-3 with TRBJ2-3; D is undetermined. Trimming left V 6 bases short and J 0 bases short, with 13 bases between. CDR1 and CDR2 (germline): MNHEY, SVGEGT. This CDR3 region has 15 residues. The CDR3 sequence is CASRYDAVSTDTQYF. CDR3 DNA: TGTGCCAGCAGATACGACGCGGTTAGCACAGATACGCAGTATTTT.

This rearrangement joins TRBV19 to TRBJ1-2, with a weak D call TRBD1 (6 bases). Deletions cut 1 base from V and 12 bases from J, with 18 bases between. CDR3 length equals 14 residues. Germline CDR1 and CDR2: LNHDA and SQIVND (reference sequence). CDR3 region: CASSIVNRDAGHTF. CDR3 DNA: TGTGCCAGTAGTATAGTGAACAGGGACGCCGGCCACACCTTC.

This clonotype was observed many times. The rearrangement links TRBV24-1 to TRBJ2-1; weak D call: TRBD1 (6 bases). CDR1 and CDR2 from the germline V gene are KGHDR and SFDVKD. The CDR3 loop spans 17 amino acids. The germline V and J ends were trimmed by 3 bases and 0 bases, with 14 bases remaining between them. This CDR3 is CATSDPAVGGSYNEQFF. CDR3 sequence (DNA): TGTGCCACCAGTGATCCAGCGGTAGGGGGCTCCTACAATGAGCAGTTCTTC.

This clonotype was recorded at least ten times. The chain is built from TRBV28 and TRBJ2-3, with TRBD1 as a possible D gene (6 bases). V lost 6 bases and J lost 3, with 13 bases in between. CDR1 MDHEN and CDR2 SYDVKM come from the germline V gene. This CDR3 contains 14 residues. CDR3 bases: TGTGCCAGCAGCCCCCCGGGGACAACAGATACGCAGTATTTT. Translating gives CASSPPGTTDTQYF.

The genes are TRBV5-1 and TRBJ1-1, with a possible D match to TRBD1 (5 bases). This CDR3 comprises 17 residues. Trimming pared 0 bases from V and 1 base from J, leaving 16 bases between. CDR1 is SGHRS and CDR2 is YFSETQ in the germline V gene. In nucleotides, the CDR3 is TGCGCCAGCAGCTTGGAGGGCAGGGTTAGAACGAACACTGAAGCTTTCTTT. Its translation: CASSLEGRVRTNTEAFF.

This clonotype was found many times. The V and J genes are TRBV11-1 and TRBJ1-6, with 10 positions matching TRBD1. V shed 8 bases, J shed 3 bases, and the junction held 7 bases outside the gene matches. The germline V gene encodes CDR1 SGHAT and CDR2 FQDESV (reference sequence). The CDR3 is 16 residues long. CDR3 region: CASSYGTGDYNSPLHF. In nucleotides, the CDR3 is TGTGCCAGCTCATATGGGACAGGGGACTATAATTCACCCCTCCACTTT.

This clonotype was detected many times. The CDR3 sequence: CASGLTSGNEQFF. DNA of the CDR3: TGTGCTAGTGGTTTGACTAGCGGCAATGAGCAGTTCTTC. The V and J genes are TRBV12-5 and TRBJ2-1, with TRBD2 matching over 8 bases. Per the germline V gene, CDR1 is LGHNT and CDR2 is FRNRAP. The CDR3 is 13 amino acids. Losses at the gene ends were 2 bases for V and 6 bases for J; bases not matched to a gene: 0.

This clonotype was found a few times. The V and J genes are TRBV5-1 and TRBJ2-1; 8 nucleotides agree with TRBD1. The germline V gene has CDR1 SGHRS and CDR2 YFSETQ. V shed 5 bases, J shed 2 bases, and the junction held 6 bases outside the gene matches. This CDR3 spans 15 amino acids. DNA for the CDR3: TGCGCCAGCAGTCCCCAGGGGGCCGCCTACAATGAGCAGTTCTTC. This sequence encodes CASSPQGAAYNEQFF.

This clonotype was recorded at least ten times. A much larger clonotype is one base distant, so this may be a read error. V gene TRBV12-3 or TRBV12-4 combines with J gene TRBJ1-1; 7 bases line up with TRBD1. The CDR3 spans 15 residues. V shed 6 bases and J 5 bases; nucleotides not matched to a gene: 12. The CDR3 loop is CASRRQLQGRTEAFF. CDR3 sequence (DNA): TGTGCCAGCAGACGACAATTACAGGGGCGGACTGAAGCTTTCTTT.

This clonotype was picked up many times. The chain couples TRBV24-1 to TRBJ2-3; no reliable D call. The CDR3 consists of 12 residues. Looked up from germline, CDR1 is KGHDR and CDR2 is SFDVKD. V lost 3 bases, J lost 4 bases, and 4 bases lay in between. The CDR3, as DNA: TGTGCCACCAGTGATGGGGCAGATACGCAGTATTTT. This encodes CATSDGADTQYF.

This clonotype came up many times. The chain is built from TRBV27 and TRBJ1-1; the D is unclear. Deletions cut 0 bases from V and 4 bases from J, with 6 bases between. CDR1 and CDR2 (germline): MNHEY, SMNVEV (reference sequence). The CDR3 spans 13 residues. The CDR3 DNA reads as TGTGCCAGCAGTTTATCGTTACCCACTGAAGCTTTCTTT. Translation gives CASSLSLPTEAFF.

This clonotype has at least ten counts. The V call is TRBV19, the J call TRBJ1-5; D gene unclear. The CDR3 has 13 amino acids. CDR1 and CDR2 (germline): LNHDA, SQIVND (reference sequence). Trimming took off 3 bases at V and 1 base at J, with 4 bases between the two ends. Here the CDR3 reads CASSIWSNQPQHF. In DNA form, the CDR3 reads TGTGCCAGTAGTATTTGGAGCAATCAGCCCCAGCATTTT.

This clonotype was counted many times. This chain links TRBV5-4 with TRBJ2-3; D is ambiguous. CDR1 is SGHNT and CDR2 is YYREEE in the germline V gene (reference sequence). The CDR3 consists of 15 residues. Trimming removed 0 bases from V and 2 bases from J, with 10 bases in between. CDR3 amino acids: CASSLGNINTDTQYF. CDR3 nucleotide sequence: TGTGCCAGCAGCTTGGGGAATATTAACACAGATACGCAGTATTTT.

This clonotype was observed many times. DNA of the CDR3: TGTGCCAGCAGTCCTGGGACTCAAGAGACCCAGTACTTC. Protein sequence: CASSPGTQETQYF. The J gene is TRBJ2-5, the V gene TRBV6-1; weak D call: TRBD2 (6 bases). With 5 bases removed from V and 2 bases from J, the gap between germline ends came to 9 bases. The CDR3 spans 13 residues. Per the germline V gene, CDR1 is MNHNS and CDR2 is SASEGT.

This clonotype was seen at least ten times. CDR3 nucleotide sequence: TGTGCCAGCAGCCGGGACAGCCAGAATGAGCAGTTCTTC. Its translation: CASSRDSQNEQFF. V is TRBV6-2 or TRBV6-3 and J is TRBJ2-1; the match to TRBD1 covers 7 bases. Germline V gives CDR1 MNHEY, CDR2 SVGEGT. This CDR3 is built from 13 residues. V lost 6 bases, J lost 7 bases, and 6 bases stayed unmatched.

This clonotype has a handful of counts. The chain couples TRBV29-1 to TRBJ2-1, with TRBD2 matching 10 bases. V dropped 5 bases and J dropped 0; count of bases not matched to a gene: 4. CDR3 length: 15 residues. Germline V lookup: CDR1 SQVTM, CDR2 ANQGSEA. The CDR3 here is CSVRSSGSSYNEQFF. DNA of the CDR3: TGCAGCGTTCGGTCTAGCGGGAGCTCCTACAATGAGCAGTTCTTC.

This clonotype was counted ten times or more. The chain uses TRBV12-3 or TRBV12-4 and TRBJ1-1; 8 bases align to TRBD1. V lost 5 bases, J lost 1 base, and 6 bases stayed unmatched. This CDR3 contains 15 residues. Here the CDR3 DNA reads TGTGCCAGCAGTCTCTCAGGGGGCCCGAACACTGAAGCTTTCTTT. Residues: CASSLSGGPNTEAFF.

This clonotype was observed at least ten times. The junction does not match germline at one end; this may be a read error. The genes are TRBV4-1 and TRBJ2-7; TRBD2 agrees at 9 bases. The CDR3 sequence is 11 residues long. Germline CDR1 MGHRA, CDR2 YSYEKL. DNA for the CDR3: TGCGCCAGCAGCGTAGCGGGAGTATCTCACTTC. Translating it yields CASSVAGVSHF.

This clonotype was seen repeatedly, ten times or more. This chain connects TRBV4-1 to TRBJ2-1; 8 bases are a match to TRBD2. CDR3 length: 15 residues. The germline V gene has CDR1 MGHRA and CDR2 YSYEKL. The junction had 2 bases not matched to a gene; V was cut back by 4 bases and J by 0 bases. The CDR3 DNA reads TGCGCCAGCAGCCCCAGCGGGAGCTCCTACAATGAGCAGTTCTTC. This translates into CASSPSGSSYNEQFF.

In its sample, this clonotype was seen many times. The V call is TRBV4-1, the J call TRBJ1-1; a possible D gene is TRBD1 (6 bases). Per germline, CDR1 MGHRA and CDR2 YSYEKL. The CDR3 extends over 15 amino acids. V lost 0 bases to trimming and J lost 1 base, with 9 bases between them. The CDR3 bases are TGCGCCAGCAGCCAAGATTTGGGGGCGAACACTGAAGCTTTCTTT. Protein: CASSQDLGANTEAFF.